These 12 T cell receptor beta chains share one sample of origin, sequenced in a study of T cells in Graves' hyperthyroidism and ophthalmopathy. Amplification targeted TCR beta CDR3 regions from RNA transcripts. The TCR CDR3 was amplified in a first-round RT-PCR using the HTBI primer set. TCRdb passed the multiplex PCR reads through MiXCR, listing each CDR3 protein once. Among around 440,000 distinct CDR3 sequences listed, 15% to 18% were seen once. The sample taken for sequencing was blood. Receptors originate from a woman aged 18-35 years with Graves' hyperthyroidism.

The chain couples TRBV7-2 to TRBJ1-1; D gene uncertain. Germline V gives CDR1 SGHTA, CDR2 FQGNSA. The ends were cut back, 1 base at V and 0 bases at J, with 9 bases in the middle. The CDR3 runs 15 residues. In DNA form, the CDR3 reads TGTGCCAGCAGCTTAGGAGAGGCCATGAACACTGAAGCTTTCTTT. It yields the protein CASSLGEAMNTEAFF.

Only a few counts were recorded for this clonotype. The chain has TRBV5-5 and TRBJ1-3; the D is unclear. Trimming left V 1 base short and J 0 bases short, with 8 bases between. CDR1 is SGHKS, CDR2 YYEKEE, per germline (reference sequence). The CDR3 totals 15 residues. CDR3 loop: CASSLKVVSGNTIYF. Here the CDR3 DNA reads TGTGCCAGCAGCTTGAAAGTGGTCTCTGGAAACACCATATATTTT. The full variable domain, with the rest looked up from reference TRBV5-5 and TRBJ1-3, is DAGVTQSPTHLIKTRGQQVTLRCSPISGHKSVSWYQQVLGQGPQFIFQYYEKEERGRGNFPDRFSARQFPNYSSELNVNALLLGDSALYLCASSLKVVSGNTIYFGEGSWLTVV.

The chain employs TRBV13 and TRBJ2-4, with 8 positions matching TRBD1. V dropped 0 bases and J dropped 9; count of bases not matched to a gene: 10. Germline V lookup: CDR1 PRHDT, CDR2 FYEKMQ (reference sequence). This CDR3 comprises 16 residues. CDR3 DNA: TGTGCCAGCAGCTTAGGGACAGGGGTTCCCTTAGGCATTCAGTACTTC. Protein product: CASSLGTGVPLGIQYF.

The chain recombines TRBV28 with TRBJ2-5; no clear D. Germline CDR1 MDHEN, CDR2 SYDVKM. This CDR3 is built from 14 residues. Trimming removed 5 bases from V and 5 bases from J, with 15 bases in between. CDR3 coding DNA: TGTGCCAGCAGTAGGCCTTCGGTTTTGGAGACCCAGTACTTC. Its translation is CASSRPSVLETQYF.

This clonotype was counted at least ten times. The chain couples TRBV5-1 to TRBJ2-7; 8 bases match TRBD1. The CDR3 is 16 amino acids. V shed 3 bases, J shed 4 bases, and the junction held 12 bases outside the gene matches. Germline V lookup: CDR1 SGHRS, CDR2 YFSETQ. CDR3 protein: CASSWNPTGAQYEQYF. DNA for the CDR3: TGCGCCAGCAGCTGGAACCCGACAGGGGCGCAATACGAGCAGTACTTC.

There are many counts of this clonotype. The chain links TRBV18 to TRBJ1-2; 9 bases are shared with TRBD1. J lost 4 bases, V lost 0 bases, and 6 bases had no gene match. This CDR3 spans 16 amino acids. Germline CDR1 is KGHSH and CDR2 is LQKENI. This CDR3 is CASSPPRQGVGYGYTF. The CDR3 bases are TGTGCCAGCTCACCACCGCGACAGGGGGTTGGCTATGGCTACACCTTC.

This chain links TRBV7-9 with TRBJ2-7; tentatively, D is TRBD1 or TRBD2 (5 bases each). The germline gives CDR1 SEHNR, CDR2 FQNEAQ (reference sequence). With 5 bases removed from V and 6 bases from J, the gap between germline ends came to 23 bases. The length of the CDR3 is 16 residues. CDR3 DNA: TGTGCCAGCAGCCCCCCCTCCTTCGCTCGAGGGGCCGAGCAGTACTTC. Translation: CASSPPSFARGAEQYF.

This clonotype was seen at least ten times. The rearrangement uses TRBV6-1 and TRBJ1-6; possibly TRBD1 for D (5 bases). Trimming removed 4 bases from V and 9 bases from J, with 22 bases in between. The CDR3 is 17 residues long. Germline CDR1 MNHNS, CDR2 SASEGT. The CDR3 coding sequence is TGTGCCAGCAGTGGACGTAGGCGGGATCTCGGGGCTTCACCCCTCCACTTT. This translates into CASSGRRRDLGASPLHF.

This clonotype was recorded at least ten times. This chain uses TRBV3-1 with TRBJ1-6, with TRBD1 as a possible D gene (5 bases). CDR1 and CDR2 (germline): LGHDT, YNNKEL (reference sequence). Trimming left V 3 bases short and J 7 bases short, with 10 bases between. This CDR3 has 14 amino acids. Here the CDR3 DNA reads TGTGCCAGCAGCCACGGGGGAAGCAATTCACCCCTCCACTTT. Protein sequence: CASSHGGSNSPLHF.

This clonotype was seen at least ten times. This sequence joins TRBV15 and TRBJ1-2; D not resolved. Trimming removed 0 bases from V and 7 bases from J, with 18 bases in between. Germline CDR1 reads LNHNV; CDR2 reads YYDKDF (reference sequence). The CDR3 is made up of 16 amino acids. As DNA, the CDR3 is TGTGCCACCAGCAGAGATGAAGGTCCGGTTAGTATTGGCTACACCTTC. Protein: CATSRDEGPVSIGYTF.

Ten or more counts support this clonotype. The chain uses TRBV10-3 and TRBJ2-1; 11 bases map to TRBD2. This CDR3 has 14 residues. CDR1 is ENHRY and CDR2 is SYGVKD in the germline V gene. V dropped 5 bases and J dropped 6; count of bases not matched to a gene: 3. CDR3 DNA sequence: TGTGCCATCAGTTCCGGGACTAGCGGCAATGAGCAGTTCTTC. Amino acid sequence: CAISSGTSGNEQFF.

The sample holds many counts of this clonotype. This chain's CDR3 is CASRDSTEAFF. The CDR3 nucleotides are TGTGCCAGCCGGGACAGCACTGAAGCTTTCTTT. The chain links TRBV2 to TRBJ1-1, with TRBD1 identical over 7 bases. CDR1 is SNHLY and CDR2 is FYNNEI in the germline V gene. The CDR3 totals 11 residues. Trimming cost V 8 bases and J 4 bases; bases outside gene matches: 1.